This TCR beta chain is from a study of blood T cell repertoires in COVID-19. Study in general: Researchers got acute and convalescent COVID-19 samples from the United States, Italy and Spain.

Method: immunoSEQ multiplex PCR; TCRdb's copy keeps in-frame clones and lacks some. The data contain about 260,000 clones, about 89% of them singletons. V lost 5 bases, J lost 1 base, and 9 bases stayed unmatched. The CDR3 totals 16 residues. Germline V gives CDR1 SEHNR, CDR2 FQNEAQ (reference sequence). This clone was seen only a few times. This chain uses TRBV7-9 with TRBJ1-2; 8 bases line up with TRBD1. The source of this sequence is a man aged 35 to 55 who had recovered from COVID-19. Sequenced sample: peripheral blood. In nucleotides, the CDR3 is TGTGCCAGCAGCCCTGCGAGGGGACAGGTTAACTATGGCTACACCTTC. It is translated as CASSPARGQVNYGYTF.